This TCR beta chain was captured by sequencing in a study of shared clonotypes between healthy human individuals. Across the study: The donor group consisted of a couple of women and a few men, aged 18 to 49. Study observations and caveats: Among donors, clonotype sharing was expected to be affected by sequencing depth. Sampling covered blood only; tissue repertoires likely differ.

The CDR3 spans 16 residues. Trimming removed 0 bases from V and 2 bases from J, with 10 bases in between. Per the germline V gene, CDR1 is SEHNR and CDR2 is FQNEAQ (reference sequence). This clone was recorded many times. Its antigen is currently unknown. Clones were read by immunoSEQ multiplex PCR, and TCRdb kept only the in-frame ones, dropping some. The sample lists about a million clones, 70% to 80% occurring once. J is TRBJ2-2 and V is TRBV7-9; D is unresolved. The source is a man younger than 30 in good health. Some clones in this sample may be carry-over from other donors' samples. Sequencing was carried out using memory CD4+ T cells from PBMCs. Sample subset: CD45RA-negative fraction. DNA of the CDR3: TGTGCCAGCAGCTTAGCGTCGGTAGCCAACACCGGGGAGCTGTTTTTT. Translating gives CASSLASVANTGELFF.